A selection of T cell receptor beta chains follows, all from one sample in a study of blood T cell repertoires in COVID-19. The data were produced by immunoSEQ multiplex PCR, yet TCRdb's version contains in-frame clones alone and is incomplete. Among approximately 400,000 clones listed, about 89% were seen once. Sequences were obtained from peripheral blood. These receptors all come from a man aged 40-55 years with acute or convalescent COVID-19. Each CDR3 is given with its conserved first and last residue. A D gene is named only where the DNA matches it firmly. Expanded clones are given a class, and other clones once, few, many or no size at all.

TRBV11-2	.	TRBD1	TRBJ2-1	CASSLGGQGVRLF	TGTGCCAGCAGCTTAGGGGGACAGGGCGTACGCCTCTTC
TRBV4-3	many	TRBD1	TRBJ2-6	CASSQDGTGSGANVLTF	TGCGCCAGCAGCCAAGATGGGACAGGGTCTGGGGCCAACGTCCTGACTTTC
TRBV5-1	once	TRBD1	TRBJ1-1	CASSLGQGGTEAFF	TGCGCCAGCAGCTTAGGACAGGGGGGGACTGAAGCTTTCTTT
TRBV27	.	TRBD1	TRBJ1-1	CASRITGANENTEAFF	TGTGCCAGCAGAATCACAGGGGCCAACGAGAACACTGAAGCTTTCTTT
TRBV12-5	.	.	TRBJ2-3	CASGLVRGFYSTDTQYF	TGTGCTAGTGGTTTGGTAAGGGGTTTCTATAGCACAGATACGCAGTATTTT
TRBV5-4	.	TRBD2	TRBJ2-2	CASSFGRLANTGELFF	TGTGCCAGCAGCTTCGGCCGACTAGCCAACACCGGGGAGCTGTTTTTT
TRBV27	.	.	TRBJ2-1	CASRQGGPYNEQFF	TGTGCCAGCAGGCAGGGCGGCCCCTACAATGAGCAGTTCTTC
TRBV5-1	.	.	TRBJ1-3	CASSSTGTTGNTIYF	TGCGCCAGCAGCTCAACCGGGACAACTGGAAACACCATATATTTT
TRBV10-3	.	.	TRBJ2-7	CAISETTYEQYF	TGTGCCATCAGTGAAACAACCTACGAGCAGTACTTC
TRBV6-2/TRBV6-3	.	TRBD1	TRBJ2-6	CASSRTGTGPSGANVLTF	TGTGCCAGCAGTCGGACCGGGACAGGGCCCTCTGGGGCCAACGTCCTGACTTTC
TRBV5-4	.	TRBD2	TRBJ2-3	CASTLAGVGGDTQYF	TGTGCCAGCACGCTAGCGGGAGTTGGGGGGGATACGCAGTATTTT
TRBV27	.	.	TRBJ2-3	CASSLFPGTDTQYF	TGTGCCAGCAGTTTATTCCCCGGCACAGATACGCAGTATTTT
TRBV10-3	.	TRBD2	TRBJ2-1	CAISLAGGLNEQFF	TGTGCCATCAGTTTAGCGGGGGGGCTGAATGAGCAGTTCTTC
TRBV30	.	TRBD1	TRBJ1-5	CAWSATGDDQPQHF	TGTGCCTGGAGCGCCACAGGGGACGATCAGCCCCAGCATTTT
TRBV19	.	.	TRBJ1-4	CASSFGGLRKLFF	TGTGCCAGTAGTTTCGGGGGACTCCGGAAACTGTTTTTT
TRBV6-5	.	.	TRBJ1-2	CASSYGSPGHLIF	TGTGCCAGCAGTTACGGGTCACCGGGACACTTAATCTTC
TRBV6-2/TRBV6-3	once	.	TRBJ1-2	CASSYHGQPGAYGYTF	TGTGCCAGCAGTTACCACGGACAACCAGGGGCCTATGGCTACACCTTC
TRBV5-1	.	TRBD1	TRBJ1-1	CASSLTGVAEAFF	TGCGCCAGCAGCTTGACAGGGGTGGCTGAAGCTTTCTTT
TRBV13	.	TRBD2	TRBJ2-3	CASSSTRGGSTDTQYF	TGTGCCAGCAGCTCCACCCGGGGGGGGAGCACAGATACGCAGTATTTT
TRBV28	.	.	TRBJ1-5	CASSPRVWARQSEGRVGSNQPQHF	TGTGCCAGCAGTCCACGTGTATGGGCTCGCCAATCAGAGGGGAGGGTTGGGAGCAATCAGCCCCAGCATTTT
TRBV27	.	TRBD2	TRBJ2-1	CASSPLTSGGAGNEQFF	TGTGCCAGCAGTCCCCTGACTAGCGGGGGGGCGGGCAATGAGCAGTTCTTC
TRBV24-1	.	TRBD1	TRBJ2-7	CATSGTGFSEQYF	TGTGCCACCAGCGGGACAGGGTTCAGCGAGCAGTACTTC
TRBV5-1	.	TRBD1	TRBJ1-3	CASSLTGTGTGNTIYF	TGCGCCAGCAGCCTCACCGGGACAGGGACTGGAAACACCATATATTTT
TRBV16	.	TRBD1	TRBJ2-7	CASSPATGRYEQYF	TGTGCCAGCAGCCCCGCGACAGGGCGCTACGAGCAGTACTTC
TRBV6-5	.	.	TRBJ1-2	CASGRAGIEGYTF	TGTGCCAGCGGAAGGGCGGGTATTGAGGGCTACACCTTC
TRBV14	.	TRBD1	TRBJ1-1	CASSPRTGIFSLTEAFF	TGTGCCAGCAGCCCAAGGACAGGGATCTTTTCACTAACTGAAGCTTTCTTT
TRBV3-1/TRBV3-2	.	.	TRBJ1-2	CASSQGGGEYGYTF	TGTGCCAGCAGCCAAGGAGGAGGGGAATATGGCTACACCTTC
TRBV28	.	.	TRBJ1-4	CASSPGLDEKLFF	TGTGCCAGCAGCCCGGGACTCGATGAAAAACTGTTTTTT
TRBV5-1	few	.	TRBJ1-1	CASSSREGTEAFF	TGCGCCAGCAGCTCCAGGGAGGGCACTGAAGCTTTCTTT
TRBV15	.	TRBD1	TRBJ2-5	CATSNLGTETHKRRAQYF	TGTGCCACCAGCAACCTCGGGACAGAAACACACAAGAGAAGGGCCCAGTACTTC
TRBV24-1	.	TRBD1	TRBJ2-3	CATSDFLDRVDTQYF	TGTGCCACCAGTGATTTCCTCGACAGGGTAGATACGCAGTATTTT
TRBV30	.	.	TRBJ2-1	CAWTDRDLYNEQFF	TGTGCCTGGACCGACAGGGACTTATACAATGAGCAGTTCTTC
TRBV3-1/TRBV3-2	.	TRBD1	TRBJ2-7	CASSRSSTGTYEQYF	TGTGCCAGCAGCCGCTCCTCGACAGGGACGTACGAGCAGTACTTC
TRBV7-9	.	.	TRBJ2-1	CASSLSGGLGNEQFF	TGTGCCAGCAGCTTAAGTGGCGGTTTAGGTAATGAGCAGTTCTTC
TRBV5-1	few	.	TRBJ2-1	CASSSAGAGGYNEQFF	TGCGCCAGCAGCTCGGCGGGGGCCGGGGGCTACAATGAGCAGTTCTTC
TRBV28	.	.	TRBJ1-2	CASSLLPGEGYGYTF	TGTGCCAGCAGTTTATTGCCAGGGGAGGGCTATGGCTACACCTTC
TRBV7-3	.	.	TRBJ2-2	CASSLRGGGELFF	TGTGCCAGCAGCTTACGGGGTGGCGGGGAGCTGTTTTTT
TRBV19	.	.	TRBJ1-5	CASSHLLAGNQPQHF	TGTGCCAGTAGTCACCTGCTAGCGGGCAATCAGCCCCAGCATTTT
TRBV19	.	.	TRBJ1-5	CASSKDRYSNQPQHF	TGTGCCAGTAGTAAGGACAGATATAGCAATCAGCCCCAGCATTTT
TRBV4-1	once	.	TRBJ1-6	CASSQDRQNYNSPLHF	TGCGCCAGCAGCCAAGACAGACAGAATTATAATTCACCCCTCCACTTT
TRBV30	.	TRBD1	TRBJ1-1	CAWTGGAFTEAFF	TGTGCCTGGACAGGGGGCGCGTTTACTGAAGCTTTCTTT
TRBV28	.	.	TRBJ1-2	CASSLFGEPYGYTF	TGTGCCAGCAGTTTATTCGGGGAACCCTATGGCTACACCTTC